The 5 T cell receptor beta chains below come from one sample, sequenced in a study of ipilimumab plus nivolumab after autologous stem cell transplantation. TCRdb's table, derived via immunoSEQ multiplex PCR, lists solely in-frame clones and lacks some. This table has under 25,000 clones, 81% appearing once. Sequenced here: PBMCs, sampled in a trial of ipilimumab plus nivolumab as post-transplant consolidation. The receptors derive from a male donor with diffuse large B-cell lymphoma.

The rearrangement links TRBV5-1 to TRBJ2-3; 12 bases line up with TRBD2. Germline-derived CDR1 and CDR2 are SGHRS and YFSETQ. The CDR3 runs to 16 residues. V shed 3 bases and J 0 bases; nucleotides not matched to a gene: 2. CDR3 amino acids: CASSSGTSGSTDTQYF. CDR3 in DNA: TGCGCCAGCAGCTCCGGGACTAGCGGGAGCACAGATACGCAGTATTTT. Based on the CDR3 plus reference TRBV5-1 and TRBJ2-3, the full variable domain is KAGVTQTPRYLIKTRGQQVTLSCSPISGHRSVSWYQQTPGQGLQFLFEYFSETQRNKGNFPGRFSGRQFSNSRSEMNVSTLELGDSALYLCASSSGTSGSTDTQYFGPGTRLTVL.

This chain uses TRBV14 with TRBJ1-3; tentatively, D is TRBD1 (5 bases). The CDR3 length is 15 residues. In germline, CDR1 is SGHDN, CDR2 FVKESK. The ends were cut back, 1 base at V and 2 bases at J, with 9 bases in the middle. CDR3 amino acids: CASSQARGAGNTIYF. Written as DNA, the CDR3 is TGTGCCAGCAGCCAAGCTCGGGGGGCTGGAAACACCATATATTTT.

Only a few counts were recorded for this clone. This chain joins TRBV27 and TRBJ1-5; D remains unclear. This CDR3 contains 15 residues. From germline, CDR1 is MNHEY and CDR2 SMNVEV (reference sequence). The germline V and J ends were trimmed by 3 bases and 0 bases, with 9 bases remaining between them. CDR3 nucleotide sequence: TGTGCCAGCAGTTTCAGAGAAAATAGCAATCAGCCCCAGCATTTT. It yields the protein CASSFRENSNQPQHF.

CDR3 amino acids: CASLPHMNTEAFF. CDR3 nucleotides: TGTGCCAGCCTCCCGCACATGAACACTGAAGCTTTCTTT. The chain is built from TRBV28 and TRBJ1-1; the D is unclear. Germline V gene sequence: CDR1 MDHEN, CDR2 SYDVKM. V shed 8 bases and J shed 0 bases, with 10 bases lying between them. The CDR3 totals 13 residues.

This rearrangement joins TRBV18 to TRBJ2-7, with D unclear. Trimming left V 2 bases short and J 0 bases short, with 5 bases between. The germline CDR1 and CDR2 sequences are KGHSH and LQKENI. The CDR3 totals 13 residues. CDR3 protein: CASSPDTSYEQYF. The CDR3 DNA is TGTGCCAGCTCACCAGACACCTCCTACGAGCAGTACTTC.